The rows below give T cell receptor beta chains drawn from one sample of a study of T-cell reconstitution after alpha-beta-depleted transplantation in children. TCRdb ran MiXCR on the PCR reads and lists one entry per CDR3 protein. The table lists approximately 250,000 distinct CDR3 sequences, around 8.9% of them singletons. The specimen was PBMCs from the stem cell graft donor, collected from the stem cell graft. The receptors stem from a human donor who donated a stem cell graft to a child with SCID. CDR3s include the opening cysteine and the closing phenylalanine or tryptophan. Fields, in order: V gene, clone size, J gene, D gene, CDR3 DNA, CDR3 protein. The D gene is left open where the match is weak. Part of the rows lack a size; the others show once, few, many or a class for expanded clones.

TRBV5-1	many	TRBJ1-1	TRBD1	TGCGCCAGCAGCTGGGGACAGAGATCGAACACTGAAGCTTTCTTT	CASSWGQRSNTEAFF
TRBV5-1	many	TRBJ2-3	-	TGCGCCAGCAGCATAAGTGCGGACACAGATACGCAGTATTTT	CASSISADTDTQYF
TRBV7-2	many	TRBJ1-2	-	TGTGCCAGCAGCTCCACAGGGACCGGCTACACCTTC	CASSSTGTGYTF
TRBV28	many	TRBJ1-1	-	TGTGCCAGCAGTAGGGGGGGGAAGAACACTGAAGCTTTCTTT	CASSRGGKNTEAFF
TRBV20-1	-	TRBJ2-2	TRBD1	TGCAGCGCTAGAGATCCGGACAGGCCGTACACCGGGGAGCTGTTTTTT	CSARDPDRPYTGELFF
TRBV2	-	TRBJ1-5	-	TGTGCCAGCAGTGAAGCGAATCGCGGGGGCAATCAGCCCCAGCATTTT	CASSEANRGGNQPQHF
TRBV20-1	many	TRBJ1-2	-	TGCAGTGCTAGAGATGTGGGCAGCTATGGCTACACCTTC	CSARDVGSYGYTF
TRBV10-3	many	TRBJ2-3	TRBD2	TGTGCCATCAGTGAGGAACGGACTAGCGGGGGGGCCAGAGATACGCAGTATTTT	CAISEERTSGGARDTQYF
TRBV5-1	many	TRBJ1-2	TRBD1	TGCGCCAGCAGCCCAAGCCGACAGGGGGCGAAGAACTATGGCTACACCTTC	CASSPSRQGAKNYGYTF
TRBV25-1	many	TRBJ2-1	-	TGTGCCAGCAGTGGTGTAAAAGGTCCCTACAATGAGCAGTTCTTC	CASSGVKGPYNEQFF
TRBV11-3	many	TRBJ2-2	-	TGTGCCAGCAGAAAGGGTGGCGGCACCGGGGAGCTGTTTTTT	CASRKGGGTGELFF
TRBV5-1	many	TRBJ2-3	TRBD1	TGCGCCAGCAGCCGGGGACAGGGACCCACAGATACGCAGTATTTT	CASSRGQGPTDTQYF
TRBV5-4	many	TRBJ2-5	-	TGTGCCAGCAGCTTGGAAAGGGCAGTAAAAGAGACCCAGTACTTC	CASSLERAVKETQYF
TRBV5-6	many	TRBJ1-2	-	TGTGCCAGCAGCTTGTCTGGGACGGCTAACTATGGCTACACCTTC	CASSLSGTANYGYTF
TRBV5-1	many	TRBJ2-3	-	TGCGCCAGCAGCTTGGCCGGGCTAGCAACAGATACGCAGTATTTT	CASSLAGLATDTQYF
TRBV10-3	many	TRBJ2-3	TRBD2	TGTGCCATCAAGTCCGGGACTAGCCGCTATGTTAGCACAGATACGCAGTATTTT	CAIKSGTSRYVSTDTQYF
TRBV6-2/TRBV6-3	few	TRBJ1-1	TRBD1	TGTGCCAGCACCGGACAGGGAAACACTGAAGCTTTCTTT	CASTGQGNTEAFF
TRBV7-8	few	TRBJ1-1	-	TGTGCCAGCCTACACCCACGCCTGAGGGCTGAAGCTTTCTTT	CASLHPRLRAEAFF
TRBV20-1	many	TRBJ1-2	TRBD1	TGCAGTGCTTCGACGACAGGGGGCTATGGCTACACCTTC	CSASTTGGYGYTF
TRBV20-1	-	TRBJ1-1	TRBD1	TGCAGTGCTAGAGGGACAGGGGCCGGATTCGTTACTGAAGCTTTCTTT	CSARGTGAGFVTEAFF
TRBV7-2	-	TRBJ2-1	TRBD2	TGTGCCAGCAGCTTAACCGGGGGGGCATCCTACAATGAGCAGTTCTTC	CASSLTGGASYNEQFF
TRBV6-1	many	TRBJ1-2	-	TGTGCCAGCAGCCAACAGCCTAGTACTAACTATGGCTACACCTTC	CASSQQPSTNYGYTF
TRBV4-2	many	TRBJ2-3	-	TGTGCCAGCAGCCAAGACGGGGCCCGGACAGATACGCAGTATTTT	CASSQDGARTDTQYF
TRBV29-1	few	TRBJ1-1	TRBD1	TGCAGCGTTGAAGTGACAGGGGCCGGGAACACTGAAGCTTTCTTT	CSVEVTGAGNTEAFF
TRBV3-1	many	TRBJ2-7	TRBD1	TGTGCCAGCAGCCATTATGGACAGGACTACGAGCAGTACTTC	CASSHYGQDYEQYF
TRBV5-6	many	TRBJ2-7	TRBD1	TGTGCCAGCAGCGTGGACAGGAGCTCCTACGAGCAGTACTTC	CASSVDRSSYEQYF
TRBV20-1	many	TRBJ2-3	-	TGCAGTGCTAGCCCCGGGACGGCTAGCACAGATACGCAGTATTTT	CSASPGTASTDTQYF
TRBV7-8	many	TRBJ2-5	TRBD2	TGTGCCAGCAGCTTAGAGGCTAGCGGGGATGAGACCCAGTACTTC	CASSLEASGDETQYF
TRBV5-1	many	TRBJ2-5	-	TGCGCCAGCAGCTTGGCCTTCAGGCACCAAGAGACCCAGTACTTC	CASSLAFRHQETQYF
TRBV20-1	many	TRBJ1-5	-	TGCAGTGCTAGTTGGCCAGGGGGCAATCAGCCCCAGCATTTT	CSASWPGGNQPQHF
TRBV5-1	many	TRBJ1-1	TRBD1	TGCGCCAGCAGCTGGGGACAGGGAGGGACTTTCTTT	CASSWGQGGTFF
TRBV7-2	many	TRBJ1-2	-	TGTGCCAGCAGCTCCCCATGGACGGTGTTAGTCTATGGCTACACCTTC	CASSSPWTVLVYGYTF
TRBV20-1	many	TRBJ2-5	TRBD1	TGCAGTGCTCCCGGACAGGGGGACGCGGCCCAGTACTTC	CSAPGQGDAAQYF
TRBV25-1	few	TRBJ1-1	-	TGTGCCAGCAGTCCTCTAAGTGGCAGCTCTAAAGCTTTCTTT	CASSPLSGSSKAFF
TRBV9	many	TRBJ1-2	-	TGTGCCAGCAGCGGAAGCCGGTGGAGCTACACCTTC	CASSGSRWSYTF
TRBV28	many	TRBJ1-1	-	TGTGCCAGCAGCCTTTTGTCTGGGTTCACTGAAGCTTTCTTT	CASSLLSGFTEAFF
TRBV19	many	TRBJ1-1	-	TGTGCCAGTAGTAGAGGGGGATTGAACACTGAAGCTTTCTTT	CASSRGGLNTEAFF
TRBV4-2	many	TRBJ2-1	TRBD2	TGTGCCAGCAGCCAAGGAGCTAGCGGGGACAATGAGCAGTTCTTC	CASSQGASGDNEQFF
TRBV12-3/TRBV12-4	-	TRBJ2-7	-	TGTGCCAGCAGAGGGGGGTGGGGGTCCTACGAGCAGTACTTC	CASRGGWGSYEQYF
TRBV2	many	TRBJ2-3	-	TGTGCCAGCCGGGCGCGGGGATCCGCAGATACGCAGTATTTT	CASRARGSADTQYF
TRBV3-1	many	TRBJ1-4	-	TGTGCCAGCAGCCAAGAAACCGAAAAACTGTTTTTT	CASSQETEKLFF
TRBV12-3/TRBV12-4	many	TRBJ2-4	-	TGTGCCAGCAGCCCTAGCGCCAAAAACATTCAGTACTTC	CASSPSAKNIQYF
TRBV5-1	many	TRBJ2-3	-	TGCGCCAGCAGCTTGGGACAGCCAGATACGCAGTATTTT	CASSLGQPDTQYF